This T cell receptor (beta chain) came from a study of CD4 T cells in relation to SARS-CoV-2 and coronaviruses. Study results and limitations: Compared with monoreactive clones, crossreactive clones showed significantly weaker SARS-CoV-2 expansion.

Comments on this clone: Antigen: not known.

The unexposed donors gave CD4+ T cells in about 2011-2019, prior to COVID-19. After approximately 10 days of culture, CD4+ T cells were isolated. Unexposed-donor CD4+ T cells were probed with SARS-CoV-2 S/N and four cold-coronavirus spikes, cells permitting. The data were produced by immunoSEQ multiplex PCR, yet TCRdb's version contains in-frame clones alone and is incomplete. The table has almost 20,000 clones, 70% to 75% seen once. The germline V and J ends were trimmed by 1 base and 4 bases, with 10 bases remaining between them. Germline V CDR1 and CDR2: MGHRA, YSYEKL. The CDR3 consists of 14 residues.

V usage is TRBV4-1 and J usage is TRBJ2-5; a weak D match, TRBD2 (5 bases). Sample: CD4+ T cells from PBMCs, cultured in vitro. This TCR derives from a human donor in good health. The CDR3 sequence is CASSQGAAGETQYF. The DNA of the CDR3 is TGCGCCAGCAGCCAAGGAGCGGCGGGAGAGACCCAGTACTTC.